This TCR beta chain was documented in a study of radiation and T cells in renal cell carcinoma. Assay used: immunoSEQ multiplex PCR; TCRdb lists only in-frame clones, some missing. The table has 120,000 or so clones, about 81% seen once. Study outcomes and limitations: In blood, top tumor clones expanded by 2 weeks, shrinking by 4.

Concerning this clone itself: Its target is not known.

The time point: blood 2 weeks post-SBRT. As to treatment: 15 Gy SBRT to primary tumor, nephrectomy 4 weeks later. Radiation-treated patients gave blood at baseline, week 2 and week 4. The patient's renal cell carcinoma had clear cell pathology. The CDR3 is made up of 12 amino acids. Trimming pared 4 bases from V and 4 bases from J, leaving 7 bases between. The germline CDR1 and CDR2 sequences are ENHRY and SYGVKD. This TCR was recovered from a man aged 45-65 years with renal cell carcinoma. V gene TRBV10-3 combines with J gene TRBJ1-1; unclear D gene. The sequencing here drew on blood, taken from a patient whose treatment included radiotherapy and nephrectomy. The CDR3 bases are TGTGCCATCAGTGTTGTGGGCACTGAAGCTTTCTTT. This translates into CAISVVGTEAFF.